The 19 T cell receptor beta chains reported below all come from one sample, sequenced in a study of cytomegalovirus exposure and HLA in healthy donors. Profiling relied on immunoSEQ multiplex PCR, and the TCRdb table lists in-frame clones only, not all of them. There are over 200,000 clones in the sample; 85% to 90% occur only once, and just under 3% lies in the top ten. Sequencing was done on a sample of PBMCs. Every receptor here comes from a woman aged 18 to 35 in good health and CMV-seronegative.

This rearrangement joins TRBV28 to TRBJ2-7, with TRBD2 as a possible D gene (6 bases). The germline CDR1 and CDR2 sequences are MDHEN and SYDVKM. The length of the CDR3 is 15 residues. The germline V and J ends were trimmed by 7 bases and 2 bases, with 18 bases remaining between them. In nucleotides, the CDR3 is TGTGCCAGCACCATGGGCGCGGGGAAAGCCTACGAGCAGTACTTC. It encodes CASTMGAGKAYEQYF.

The CDR3, as DNA: TGCGCCAGCAGCACGAGACTAGCGGGAGGGCCCCACGAGACCCAGTACTTC. Translated, it gives CASSTRLAGGPHETQYF. The chain has TRBV5-1 and TRBJ2-5; 14 positions match TRBD2. The CDR3 totals 17 residues. V shed 4 bases, J shed 5 bases, and the junction held 10 bases outside the gene matches. Germline V gene sequence: CDR1 SGHRS, CDR2 YFSETQ.

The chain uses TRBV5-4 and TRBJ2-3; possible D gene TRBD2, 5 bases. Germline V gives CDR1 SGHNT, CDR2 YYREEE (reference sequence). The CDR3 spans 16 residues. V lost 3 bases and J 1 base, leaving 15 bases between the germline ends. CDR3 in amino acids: CASSSASRGGTDTQYF. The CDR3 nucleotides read TGTGCCAGCAGCTCGGCAAGCCGGGGAGGCACAGATACGCAGTATTTT.

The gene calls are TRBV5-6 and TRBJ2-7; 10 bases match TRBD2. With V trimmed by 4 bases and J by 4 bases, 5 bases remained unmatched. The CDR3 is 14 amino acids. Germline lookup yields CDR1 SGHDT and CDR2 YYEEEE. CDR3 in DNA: TGTGCCAGCAGCACAAGGACTAGCGGATACGAGCAGTACTTC. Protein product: CASSTRTSGYEQYF.

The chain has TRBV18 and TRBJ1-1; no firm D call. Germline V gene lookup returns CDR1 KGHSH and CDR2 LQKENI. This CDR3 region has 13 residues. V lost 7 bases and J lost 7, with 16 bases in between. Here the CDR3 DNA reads TGTGCCAGCTTTCAGCCCAAAACGGGTGAAGCTTTCTTT. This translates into CASFQPKTGEAFF.

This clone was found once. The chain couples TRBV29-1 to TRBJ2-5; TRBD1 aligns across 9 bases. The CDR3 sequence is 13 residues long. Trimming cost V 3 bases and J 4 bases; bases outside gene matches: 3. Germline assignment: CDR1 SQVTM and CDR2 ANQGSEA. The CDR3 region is CSVDTGQGETQYF. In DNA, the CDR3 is TGCAGCGTTGATACGGGACAGGGAGAGACCCAGTACTTC. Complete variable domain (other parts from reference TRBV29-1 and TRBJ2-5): SAVISQKPSRDICQRGTSLTIQCQVDSQVTMMFWYRQQPGQSLTLIATANQGSEATYESGFVIDKFPISRPNLTFSTLTVSNMSPEDSSIYLCSVDTGQGETQYFGPGTRLLVL.

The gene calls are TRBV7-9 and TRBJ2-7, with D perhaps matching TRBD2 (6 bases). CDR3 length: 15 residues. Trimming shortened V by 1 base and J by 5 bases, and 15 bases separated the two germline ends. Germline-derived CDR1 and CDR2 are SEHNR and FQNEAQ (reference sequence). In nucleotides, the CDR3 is TGTGCCAGCAGCTTAGTATTGGGGGGTATGGACGAGCAGTACTTC. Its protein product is CASSLVLGGMDEQYF.

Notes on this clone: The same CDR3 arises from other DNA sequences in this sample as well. The CDR3 nucleotides are TGTGCCACCAGCAGCGGGACAGTGAACACTGAAGCTTTCTTT. Amino acids: CATSSGTVNTEAFF. This chain uses TRBV15 with TRBJ1-1; the match to TRBD1 covers 7 bases. Trimming removed 3 bases from V and 0 bases from J; junction bases left unmatched: 1. CDR3 length equals 14 residues. Germline lookup yields CDR1 LNHNV and CDR2 YYDKDF (reference sequence).

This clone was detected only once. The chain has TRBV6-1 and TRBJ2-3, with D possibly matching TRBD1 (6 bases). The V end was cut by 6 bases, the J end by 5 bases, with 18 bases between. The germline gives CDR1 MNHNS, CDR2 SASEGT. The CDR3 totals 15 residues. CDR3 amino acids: CASSPDRFREDTQYF. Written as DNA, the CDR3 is TGTGCCAGCAGCCCCGACAGGTTCAGAGAAGATACGCAGTATTTT.

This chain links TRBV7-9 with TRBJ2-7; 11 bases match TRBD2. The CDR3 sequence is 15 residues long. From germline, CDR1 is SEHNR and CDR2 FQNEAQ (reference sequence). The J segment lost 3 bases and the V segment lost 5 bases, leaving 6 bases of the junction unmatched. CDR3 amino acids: CASSPLAGVFYEQYF. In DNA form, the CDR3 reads TGTGCCAGCAGCCCACTAGCGGGAGTCTTCTACGAGCAGTACTTC.

This CDR3 is CASSELVSRGQETQYF. CDR3 nucleotides: TGTGCCAGCAGTGAATTGGTGAGCAGGGGACAAGAGACCCAGTACTTC. The rearrangement uses TRBV25-1 and TRBJ2-5, with D perhaps TRBD1 (6 bases). There are 16 residues in the CDR3. CDR1 is MGHDK and CDR2 is SYGVNS in the germline V gene. The V and J ends lost 1 base and 2 bases respectively, with 14 bases between them.

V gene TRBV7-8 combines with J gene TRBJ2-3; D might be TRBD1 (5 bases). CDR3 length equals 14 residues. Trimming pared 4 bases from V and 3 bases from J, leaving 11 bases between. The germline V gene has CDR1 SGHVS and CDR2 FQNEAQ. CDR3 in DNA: TGTGCCAGCAGCTCCAGGGTTGGGACAGATACGCAGTATTTT. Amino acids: CASSSRVGTDTQYF.

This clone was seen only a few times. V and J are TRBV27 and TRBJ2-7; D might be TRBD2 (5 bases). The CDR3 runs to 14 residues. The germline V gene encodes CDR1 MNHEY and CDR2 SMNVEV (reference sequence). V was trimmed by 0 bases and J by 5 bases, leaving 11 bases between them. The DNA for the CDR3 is TGTGCCAGCAGTTTATCCCGGGGTCGGGACGAGCAGTACTTC. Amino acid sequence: CASSLSRGRDEQYF.

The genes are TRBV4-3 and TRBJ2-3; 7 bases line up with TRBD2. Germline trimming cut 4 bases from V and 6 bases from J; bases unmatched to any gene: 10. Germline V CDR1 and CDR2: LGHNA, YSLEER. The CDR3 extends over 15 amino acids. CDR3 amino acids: CASSPDGSGTDTQYF. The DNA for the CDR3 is TGCGCCAGCAGCCCCGATGGGAGCGGGACCGATACGCAGTATTTT.

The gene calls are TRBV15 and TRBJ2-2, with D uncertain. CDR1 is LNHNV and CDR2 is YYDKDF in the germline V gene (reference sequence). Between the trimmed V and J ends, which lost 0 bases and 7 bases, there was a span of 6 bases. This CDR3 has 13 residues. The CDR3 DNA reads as TGTGCCACCAGCAGAGATTCGGGCGGGGAGCTGTTTTTT. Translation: CATSRDSGGELFF.

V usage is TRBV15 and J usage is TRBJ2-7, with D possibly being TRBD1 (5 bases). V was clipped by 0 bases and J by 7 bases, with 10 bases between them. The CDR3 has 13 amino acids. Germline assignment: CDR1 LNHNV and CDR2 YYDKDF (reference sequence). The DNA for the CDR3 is TGTGCCACCAGCAGAGACTTTCACAGGGAGCAGTACTTC. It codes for CATSRDFHREQYF.

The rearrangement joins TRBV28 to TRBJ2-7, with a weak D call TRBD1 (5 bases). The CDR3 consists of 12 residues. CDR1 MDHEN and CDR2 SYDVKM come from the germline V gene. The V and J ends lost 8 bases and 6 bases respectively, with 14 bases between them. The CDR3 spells CASAETDGEQYF. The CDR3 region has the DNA TGTGCCAGCGCGGAGACAGACGGCGAGCAGTACTTC.

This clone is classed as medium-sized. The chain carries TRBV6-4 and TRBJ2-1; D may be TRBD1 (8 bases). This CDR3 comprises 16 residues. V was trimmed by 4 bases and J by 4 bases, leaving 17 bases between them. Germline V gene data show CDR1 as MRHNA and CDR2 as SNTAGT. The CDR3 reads CASSASSGTGYNEQFF. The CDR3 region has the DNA TGTGCCAGCAGTGCTTCCAGCGGGACAGGTTACAATGAGCAGTTCTTC.

Written as DNA, the CDR3 is TGTGCCAGCAGCTCCCAAGGGGGGAACACTGAAGCTTTCTTT. Translating it yields CASSSQGGNTEAFF. The rearrangement joins TRBV7-2 to TRBJ1-1, with D possibly being TRBD1 (6 bases). V was shortened by 4 bases and J by 1 base, with 10 bases between the two germline ends. Germline V gene sequence: CDR1 SGHTA, CDR2 FQGNSA. The CDR3 is 14 amino acids.